The source of this T cell receptor (beta chain) is a study of Ad26.COV2.S vaccination and SARS-CoV-2 variants. Overall study: Once, or twice with 56 days between doses, Ad26.COV2.S was given intramuscularly. Study-wide points: With respect to non-spike TCR breadth, vaccine and placebo recipients were similar. Breadth and depth estimates from TCRs may understate total T cell responses.

With regard to this clone: Its antigen is currently unknown.

Indicated treatment: approximately 18 received Ad26.COV2.S at low or high dose, single or two shots; roughly five received placebo; per-sample allocation not given. Sampling was done on day 63 after the first vaccine or placebo injection. The donor's status was that of an adult aged 18-55 years in Boston. The protocol was immunoSEQ multiplex PCR, while the TCRdb copy is restricted to in-frame clones and leaves out a portion. The sample contains about 400,000 clones, about 80% of which appear only once. The ends lost 3 bases at V and 3 bases at J; junction bases unmatched: 7. The CDR3 totals 15 residues. CDR1 and CDR2 (germline): MNHEY, SMNVEV (reference sequence).

The material was peripheral blood, obtained in a trial of Ad26.COV2.S vaccine versus placebo. The chain is built from TRBV27 and TRBJ2-7, with 8 bases that match TRBD2. This clonotype was obtained from a person between 18 and 65 years old who received the Ad26.COV2.S COVID-19 vaccine or a placebo. The DNA of the CDR3 is TGTGCCAGCAGTTTTTCAGGGACTAGGCGCTACGAGCAGTACTTC. This encodes CASSFSGTRRYEQYF.